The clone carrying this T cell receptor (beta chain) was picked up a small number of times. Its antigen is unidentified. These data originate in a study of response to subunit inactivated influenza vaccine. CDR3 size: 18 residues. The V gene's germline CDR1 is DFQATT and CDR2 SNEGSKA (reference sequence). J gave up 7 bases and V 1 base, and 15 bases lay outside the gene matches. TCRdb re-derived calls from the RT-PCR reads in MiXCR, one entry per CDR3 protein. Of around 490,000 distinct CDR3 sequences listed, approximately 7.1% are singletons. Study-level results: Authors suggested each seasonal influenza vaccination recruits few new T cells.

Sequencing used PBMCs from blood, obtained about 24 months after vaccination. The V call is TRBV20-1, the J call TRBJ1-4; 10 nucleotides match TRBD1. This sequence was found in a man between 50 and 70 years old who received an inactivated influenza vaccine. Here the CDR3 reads CSARGFGTGEGVGEKLFF. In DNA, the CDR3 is TGCAGTGCTAGAGGTTTTGGGACAGGGGAAGGAGTCGGTGAAAAACTGTTTTTT.